This T cell receptor (beta chain) stems from a study of T cell clonality in common variable immunodeficiency. Study-wide results and limits: TCRbeta clonality was increased in CVID versus healthy controls.

Germline-derived CDR1 and CDR2 are MNHNS and SASEGT. Between the trimmed V and J ends, which lost 4 bases and 9 bases, there was a span of 16 bases. The CDR3 has 14 residues. TCRdb's copy holds only in-frame clones and misses some; the assay was immunoSEQ multiplex PCR. Observed in the sample are 25,000 to 35,000 clones, none of them singletons. Of note for this clone: Its antigen is undetermined. The read ends 3 residues before the CDR3 terminus; that terminus is restored from the germline J gene.

The chain has TRBV6-1 and TRBJ1-5; possibly TRBD1 for D (6 bases). The sample comprised peripheral blood mononuclear cells. The receptor was isolated from a person between 18 and 70 years old in good health. CDR3 loop: CASSVTNRDGPQHF. CDR3 DNA, as far as it was read: TGTGCCAGCAGTGTCACCAACAGGGATGGGCCC.